This entry lists 4 T cell receptor beta chains sequenced from one sample in a study of glioma-infiltrating T cells after dendritic cell vaccination. Clones were read by immunoSEQ multiplex PCR, and TCRdb kept only the in-frame ones, dropping some. The sample records about 87,000 clones, around 86% being singletons. The time point was: after dendritic cell vaccination, including at tumor progression/relapse. This material consisted of blood, taken after dendritic cell vaccination. These receptors were collected from a human donor with glioblastoma.

This clone came up a few times. The rearrangement links TRBV2 to TRBJ1-4, with a weak D call TRBD1 (5 bases). The CDR3 contains 15 residues. The V end was cut by 4 bases, the J end by 6 bases, with 15 bases between. Germline-derived CDR1 and CDR2 are SNHLY and FYNNEI. The CDR3 bases are TGTGCCAGCAGTGGACAGTCTGGAGCTTATGAAAAACTGTTTTTT. Its translation is CASSGQSGAYEKLFF.

The chain links TRBV5-6 to TRBJ1-6, with D unresolved. Germline V gives CDR1 SGHDT, CDR2 YYEEEE. The CDR3 runs 15 residues. Trimming removed 4 bases at V and 7 bases at J, with 15 bases between. DNA of the CDR3: TGTGCCAGCAGCCGCGGAGGTATTGGGAATTCACCCCTCCACTTT. Amino acids: CASSRGGIGNSPLHF.

In this sample, this clone turned up once. V usage is TRBV29-1 and J usage is TRBJ1-2; D ambiguous. Trimming shortened V by 2 bases and J by 2 bases, and 6 bases separated the two germline ends. Germline loops: CDR1 SQVTM, CDR2 ANQGSEA. CDR3 length equals 12 residues. The CDR3 spells CSVESSNYGYTF. The CDR3 region has the DNA TGCAGCGTTGAATCCTCGAACTATGGCTACACCTTC.

V and J are TRBV7-3 and TRBJ2-1, with D possibly being TRBD1 (6 bases). The CDR3 covers 16 residues. Germline CDR1 reads SGHTA; CDR2 reads FQGTGA. V was clipped by 2 bases and J by 0 bases, with 11 bases between them. In nucleotides, the CDR3 is TGTGCCAGCAGCTTACAGGGGTCGAGCTCCTACAATGAGCAGTTCTTC. Translation gives CASSLQGSSSYNEQFF.